The next 25 T cell receptor beta chains were all read from a single sample in a study of T cell repertoires in cytomegalovirus infection. For these TCRs, the target antigens are not known. TCRdb independently ran MiXCR on the reads; one entry per CDR3 protein. Counted here are fewer than 1,000,000 distinct CDR3 sequences, around a third occurring once; the ten biggest clones make up more than 12%. This material consisted of cultured CD8+ T cells from PBMCs, taken from culture after CMV antigen stimulation. The receptors here all came from a human donor in good health (CMV status not recorded). Some clones in this sample may be carry-over from other donors' samples.

This clonotype has a handful of counts. The rearrangement uses TRBV27 and TRBJ2-2; D gene unclear. The V and J ends lost 4 bases and 6 bases respectively, with 9 bases between them. The CDR3 covers 13 residues. From germline, CDR1 is MNHEY and CDR2 SMNVEV (reference sequence). The CDR3 loop reads CASSSIISGELFF. The CDR3, as DNA: TGTGCCAGCAGTTCAATAATCTCCGGGGAGCTGTTTTTT.

This chain joins TRBV7-4 and TRBJ1-3, with 7 bases matching TRBD1. The V and J ends lost 5 bases and 0 bases, in that order; junction bases with no gene match: 16. The CDR3 contains 19 residues. CDR1 SGHVT and CDR2 SQSDAQ come from the germline V gene. CDR3 in amino acids: CASSPVTGPRTRSGNTIYF. CDR3 DNA: TGTGCCAGCAGCCCAGTGACAGGGCCAAGGACTCGCTCTGGAAACACCATATATTTT.

The sample holds a few counts of this clonotype. The chain is built from TRBV2 and TRBJ2-7; no definite D call. The CDR3 extends over 13 amino acids. V lost 7 bases and J lost 0, with 10 bases in between. Germline-derived CDR1 and CDR2 are SNHLY and FYNNEI. CDR3 coding DNA: TGTGCCAGCAATTCGCGGACCTCCTACGAGCAGTACGTC. Protein: CASNSRTSYEQYV.

The chain couples TRBV7-6 to TRBJ2-2; 8 positions match TRBD2. The CDR3 totals 19 residues. V shed 0 bases and J 0 bases; nucleotides not matched to a gene: 9. The germline gives CDR1 SGHVS, CDR2 FNYEAQ. The CDR3 is CASSLALAGLTSNTGELFF. The CDR3 coding sequence is TGTGCCAGCAGCTTAGCGCTAGCGGGTCTGACCTCGAACACCGGGGAGCTGTTTTTT. Based on the CDR3 plus reference TRBV7-6 and TRBJ2-2, the full variable domain is GAGVSQSPRYKVTKRGQDVALRCDPISGHVSLYWYRQALGQGPEFLTYFNYEAQQDKSGLPNDRFSAERPEGSISTLTIQRTEQRDSAMYRCASSLALAGLTSNTGELFFGEGSRLTVL.

The J gene is TRBJ2-2, the V gene TRBV10-3; the match to TRBD2 covers 14 bases. CDR1 and CDR2 (germline): ENHRY, SYGVKD. The CDR3 runs 18 residues. V dropped 4 bases and J dropped 2; count of bases not matched to a gene: 6. CDR3 sequence: CAISVRTSGGNNTGELFF. The CDR3 DNA follows: TGTGCCATCAGTGTCAGGACTAGCGGGGGGAACAACACCGGGGAGCTGTTTTTT.

This rearrangement joins TRBV6-1 to TRBJ2-5, with 10 bases matching TRBD2. From germline, CDR1 is MNHNS and CDR2 SASEGT. J was trimmed by 5 bases and V by 11 bases; bases with no gene match: 11. This CDR3 spans 14 amino acids. The CDR3 here is CAGAGGSFRETQYF. In nucleotides, the CDR3 is TGTGCCGGAGCGGGGGGGTCGTTTCGGGAGACCCAGTACTTC.

V usage is TRBV5-1 and J usage is TRBJ2-1; no firm D call. Per germline, CDR1 SGHRS and CDR2 YFSETQ. The length of the CDR3 is 14 residues. Trimming pared 0 bases from V and 6 bases from J, leaving 10 bases between. The CDR3, as DNA: TGCGCCAGCAGCTTGGGGGCGTTCGGCAATGAGCAGTTCTTC. This translates into CASSLGAFGNEQFF.

This clonotype was found many times. The rearrangement links TRBV6-2 or TRBV6-3 to TRBJ2-1; 8 bases align to TRBD2. The CDR3 runs to 15 residues. CDR1 MNHEY and CDR2 SVGEGT come from the germline V gene. Trimming took 6 bases from V and 4 from J; bases not matched to a gene: 8. Written as DNA, the CDR3 is TGTGCCAGCAGCCAACTAGCGGACCTATACAATGAGCAGTTCTTC. Translation gives CASSQLADLYNEQFF.

This clonotype was recorded many times. The chain is built from TRBV2 and TRBJ1-5; D call uncertain. V shed 8 bases and J shed 0 bases, with 14 bases lying between them. Germline CDR1 reads SNHLY; CDR2 reads FYNNEI. CDR3 length: 15 amino acids. This chain's CDR3 is CASATAQNSNQPQHF. DNA for the CDR3: TGTGCCAGCGCCACAGCCCAGAATAGCAATCAGCCCCAGCATTTT.

This clonotype was seen a single time. The chain carries TRBV13 and TRBJ2-3, with 10 bases matching TRBD1. This CDR3 region has 14 residues. Germline CDR1 is PRHDT and CDR2 is FYEKMQ (reference sequence). V gave up 9 bases and J gave up 2 bases; unmatched junction bases: 5. The CDR3 region has the DNA TGTGCCAGTTCGGACAGGGGGGACACAGATACGCAGTATTTT. Amino acid sequence: CASSDRGDTDTQYF.

This sequence joins TRBV29-1 and TRBJ1-1, with TRBD1 as a possible D gene (5 bases). The V gene's germline CDR1 is SQVTM and CDR2 ANQGSEA. The CDR3 consists of 12 residues. The CDR3, as DNA: TGCAGTCCGGGACGACGCGGAACTGAAGCTTTCTTT. It encodes CSPGRRGTEAFF.

Comments on this clonotype: A read error is possible here, since a much larger clone lies one base away. This chain joins TRBV28 and TRBJ2-1; TRBD1 matches at 7 bases. This CDR3 contains 16 residues. Germline CDR1 and CDR2: MDHEN and SYDVKM. In DNA form, the CDR3 reads TGTGCCAACAGTTTGCCGACAGGGAGCTCCTACAATGAGCAGTTCTTC. This codes for CANSLPTGSSYNEQFF.

This chain uses TRBV6-1 with TRBJ2-1, with 9 bases aligning to TRBD1. Per the germline V gene, CDR1 is MNHNS and CDR2 is SASEGT. V shed 8 bases, J shed 9 bases, and the junction held 11 bases outside the gene matches. The CDR3 consists of 14 residues. In nucleotides, the CDR3 is TGTGCCAGCGCTCCTAGTACAGGGGGCAGTGAGCAGTTCTTC. Amino acids: CASAPSTGGSEQFF.

This chain uses TRBV4-2 with TRBJ1-1; TRBD1 might be the D (5 bases). From germline, CDR1 is LGHNA and CDR2 YNFKEQ. This CDR3 comprises 19 residues. Trimming removed 0 bases at V and 0 bases at J, with 20 bases between. The CDR3, as DNA: TGTGCCAGCAGCCAAGATCCAATTTCGACAGTGGGTATGAACACTGAAGCTTTCTTT. As protein: CASSQDPISTVGMNTEAFF.

In its sample, this clonotype was seen many times. The chain employs TRBV27 and TRBJ1-1; D is undetermined. Trimming cost V 3 bases and J 8 bases, with 7 bases left between them. CDR3 length equals 11 residues. CDR1 is MNHEY and CDR2 is SMNVEV in the germline V gene (reference sequence). CDR3 in amino acids: CASSFGGEAFF. The DNA for the CDR3 is TGTGCCAGCAGTTTCGGAGGCGAAGCTTTCTTT.

The rearrangement uses TRBV20-1 and TRBJ1-1; maybe TRBD1 (6 bases). Germline-derived CDR1 and CDR2 are DFQATT and SNEGSKA (reference sequence). V was clipped by 6 bases and J by 3 bases, with 26 bases between them. The CDR3 covers 17 residues. CDR3 protein: CSARQQGHLLGDTEAFF. CDR3 bases: TGCAGTGCCCGACAACAGGGACACCTTCTAGGGGACACTGAAGCTTTCTTT.

This rearrangement joins TRBV9 to TRBJ2-2; D is ambiguous. CDR3 length: 11 residues. Trimming pared 5 bases from V and 7 bases from J, leaving 6 bases between. In germline, CDR1 is SGDLS, CDR2 YYNGEE. DNA for the CDR3: TGTGCCAGCAGAGGAATCGGGGAGCTGTTTTTT. It is translated as CASRGIGELFF.

The CDR3 coding sequence is TGTGCCAGCAGCTTCGGAGGCAGCCCCACTGAAGCTTTCTTT. It yields the protein CASSFGGSPTEAFF. V is TRBV5-4 and J is TRBJ1-1; no definite D call. The V and J ends lost 2 bases and 4 bases respectively, with 12 bases between them. CDR1 and CDR2 (germline): SGHNT, YYREEE (reference sequence). This CDR3 is built from 14 residues.

This clonotype was observed a handful of times. The V call is TRBV5-6, the J call TRBJ1-1; tentative D call: TRBD1 (6 bases). Germline V gene data show CDR1 as SGHDT and CDR2 as YYEEEE. The CDR3 runs to 17 residues. Deletions cut 4 bases from V and 3 bases from J, with 22 bases between. The CDR3 DNA reads TGTGCCAGCAGCACACCCCACGGGGGCAGGGAGGACACTGAAGCTTTCTTT. As protein: CASSTPHGGREDTEAFF.

This chain uses TRBV12-3 or TRBV12-4 with TRBJ2-1; D possibly corresponds to TRBD1 (6 bases). Deletions cut 8 bases from V and 6 bases from J, with 11 bases between. CDR3 size: 12 residues. This CDR3 reads CASGGQSNEQFF. The DNA of the CDR3 is TGTGCCAGCGGGGGACAAAGCAATGAGCAGTTCTTC.

In this sample, this clonotype turned up once. One base away lies a much larger clone, so this may be a sequencing read error. The chain carries TRBV7-6 and TRBJ1-2, with 9 bases fitting TRBD1. The CDR3 is 14 amino acids. CDR1 is SGHVS, CDR2 FNYEAQ, per germline. CDR3 nucleotides: TGTGTCAGCAGCAGCCGGGACAGGGAGCATGGCTACACCTTC. Translation gives CVSSSRDREHGYTF.

J is TRBJ1-1 and V is TRBV29-1; no clear D. Germline-derived CDR1 and CDR2 are SQVTM and ANQGSEA. The V end was cut by 0 bases, the J end by 6 bases, with 5 bases between. The CDR3 consists of 11 residues. As DNA, the CDR3 is TGCAGCGTTGAAGAGGCCTCTGAAGCTTTCTTT. Amino acids: CSVEEASEAFF.

This sequence joins TRBV2 and TRBJ2-3; D not resolved. The V end was cut by 8 bases, the J end by 5 bases, with 17 bases between. This CDR3 region has 14 residues. CDR1 and CDR2 from the germline V gene are SNHLY and FYNNEI. The CDR3 is CASGMVAHRDTQYF. As DNA, the CDR3 is TGTGCCAGCGGTATGGTAGCCCATCGAGATACGCAGTATTTT.

This clonotype has only a few counts. This chain joins TRBV27 and TRBJ2-3, with a tentative D call TRBD2 (6 bases). Germline V gene data show CDR1 as MNHEY and CDR2 as SMNVEV (reference sequence). With 5 bases removed from V and 0 bases from J, the gap between germline ends came to 15 bases. The CDR3 is 16 amino acids. CDR3 protein: CASSHFLRGSTDTQYF. The CDR3 coding sequence is TGTGCCAGCAGTCACTTCTTGCGGGGTAGCACAGATACGCAGTATTTT.

This clonotype was detected a few times. The chain employs TRBV6-5 and TRBJ2-1; 13 positions agree with TRBD2. The germline gives CDR1 MNHEY, CDR2 SVGAGI. This CDR3 is built from 19 residues. The ends lost 2 bases at V and 0 bases at J; junction bases unmatched: 7. The CDR3: CASSYRGLAGLSSYNEQFF. The CDR3 nucleotides read TGTGCCAGCAGTTACCGGGGACTAGCGGGGCTTAGCTCCTACAATGAGCAGTTCTTC.